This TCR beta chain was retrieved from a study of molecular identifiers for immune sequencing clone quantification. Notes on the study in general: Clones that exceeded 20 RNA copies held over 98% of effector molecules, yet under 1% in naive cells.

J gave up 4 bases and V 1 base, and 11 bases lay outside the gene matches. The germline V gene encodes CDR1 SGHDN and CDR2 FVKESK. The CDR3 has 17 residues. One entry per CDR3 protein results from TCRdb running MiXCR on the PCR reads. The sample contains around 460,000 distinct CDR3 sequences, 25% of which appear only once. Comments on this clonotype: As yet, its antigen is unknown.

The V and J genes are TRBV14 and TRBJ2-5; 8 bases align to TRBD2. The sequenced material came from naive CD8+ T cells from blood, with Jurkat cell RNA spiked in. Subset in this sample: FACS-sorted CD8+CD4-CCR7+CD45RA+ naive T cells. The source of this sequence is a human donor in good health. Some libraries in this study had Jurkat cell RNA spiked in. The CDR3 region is CASSQGLGLGLSETQYF. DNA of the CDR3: TGTGCCAGCAGCCAAGGCTTGGGACTAGGATTGTCAGAGACCCAGTACTTC.